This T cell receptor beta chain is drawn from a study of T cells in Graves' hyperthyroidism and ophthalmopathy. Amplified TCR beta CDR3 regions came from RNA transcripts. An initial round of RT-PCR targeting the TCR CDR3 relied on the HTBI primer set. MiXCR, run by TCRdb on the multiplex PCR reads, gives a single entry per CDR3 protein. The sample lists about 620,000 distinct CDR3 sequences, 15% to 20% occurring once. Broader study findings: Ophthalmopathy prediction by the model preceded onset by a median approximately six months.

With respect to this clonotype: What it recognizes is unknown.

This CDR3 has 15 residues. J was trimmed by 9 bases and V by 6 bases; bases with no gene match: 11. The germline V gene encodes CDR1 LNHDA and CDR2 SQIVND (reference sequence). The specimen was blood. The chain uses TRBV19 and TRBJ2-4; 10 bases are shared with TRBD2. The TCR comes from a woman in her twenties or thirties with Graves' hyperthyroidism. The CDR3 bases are TGTGCCAGTAGCCCGGCTAGCGGGAGTCCCACCATTCAGTACTTC. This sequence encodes CASSPASGSPTIQYF.